Listed here are 21 T cell receptor beta chains from one sample, sequenced in a study of cytomegalovirus exposure and HLA in healthy donors (dated 2017 in TCRdb). Receptor libraries were prepared by the immunoSEQ multiplex PCR assay. For the multiplex PCR, a mixture combining 60 forward primers for TCR Vbeta segments and 13 reverse primers for TCR Jbeta segments was used. As stored in TCRdb, this immuneACCESS dataset retains in-frame rearrangements with V and J assigned. A fraction of the clones does not appear; measured against another copy, unresolved V genes explain less than half of the discrepancy, and the remainder lacks a known reason. This sample lists approximately 95,000 clones; 80% to 85% were detected once. The ten largest make up around 4.2% of the sample. The specimen was PBMCs. These receptors came from a woman between 65 and 79 years old in good health and CMV-seropositive.

The V and J genes are TRBV30 and TRBJ2-1, with 10 bases matching TRBD2. Germline V CDR1 and CDR2: GTSNPN, SVGIG (reference sequence). After removal of 3 bases from V and 4 bases from J, the junction contained 6 bases not matched to a gene. The CDR3 sequence is 15 residues long. Here the CDR3 DNA reads TGTGCCTGGAGCATTAGACTAGCGGGTTACAATGAGCAGTTCTTC. This codes for CAWSIRLAGYNEQFF.

The rearrangement joins TRBV4-2 to TRBJ2-2, with D possibly being TRBD1 (6 bases). V was clipped by 6 bases and J by 1 base, with 15 bases between them. Per germline, CDR1 LGHNA and CDR2 YNFKEQ. This CDR3 has 16 amino acids. The CDR3 loop reads CASRKPGQLNTGELFF. The CDR3 DNA follows: TGTGCCAGCAGGAAGCCGGGACAACTGAACACCGGGGAGCTGTTTTTT.

The chain employs TRBV9 and TRBJ2-3; possibly TRBD2 for D (5 bases). The CDR3 loop spans 15 amino acids. Germline CDR1 SGDLS, CDR2 YYNGEE. The V end lost 2 bases, the J end lost 1 base, and 11 bases lay between the germline ends. The CDR3 bases are TGTGCCAGCAGCGTCGGCGGGCCACGCACAGATACGCAGTATTTT. This translates into CASSVGGPRTDTQYF. The full variable domain, rest sourced from reference TRBV9 and TRBJ2-3, is DSGVTQTPKHLITATGQRVTLRCSPRSGDLSVYWYQQSLDQGLQFLIQYYNGEERAKGNILERFSAQQFPDLHSELNLSSLELGDSALYFCASSVGGPRTDTQYFGPGTRLTVL.

This clone was seen a single time. V is TRBV29-1 and J is TRBJ1-2, with TRBD1 as a possible D gene (6 bases). Germline CDR1 SQVTM, CDR2 ANQGSEA. The CDR3 loop spans 11 amino acids. The V gene lost 7 bases and the J gene lost 4 bases, with 10 bases spanning the gap. The CDR3, as DNA: TGCAGCGGTGGACAGACCTATGGCTACACCTTC. Translated, it gives CSGGQTYGYTF.

The chain joins TRBV4-3 to TRBJ1-4; 8 bases align to TRBD1. The CDR3 runs 16 residues. The V segment lost 1 base and the J segment 7 bases; nucleotides outside the gene matches: 8. Germline-derived CDR1 and CDR2 are LGHNA and YSLEER. The CDR3 loop is CASSQAPDRGGEKLFF. DNA of the CDR3: TGCGCCAGCAGCCAAGCCCCTGACAGGGGTGGTGAAAAACTGTTTTTT.

The chain uses TRBV11-3 and TRBJ2-3; 7 bases line up with TRBD1. CDR1 is SGHNT and CDR2 is YENEEA in the germline V gene. J gave up 2 bases and V 4 bases, and 3 bases lay outside the gene matches. The CDR3 covers 14 residues. The chain's CDR3 is CASSSDRLTDTQYF. The DNA of the CDR3 is TGTGCCAGCAGCTCGGACAGGCTCACAGATACGCAGTATTTT.

The chain employs TRBV7-3 and TRBJ2-2; TRBD2 agrees at 12 bases. This CDR3 has 15 amino acids. V trimming: 5 bases; J trimming: 4 bases; junction bases outside the gene matches: 2. Germline V gene sequence: CDR1 SGHTA, CDR2 FQGTGA. The CDR3: CASSQGLAGTGELFF. Written as DNA, the CDR3 is TGTGCCAGCAGCCAGGGACTAGCGGGCACCGGGGAGCTGTTTTTT.

The chain carries TRBV4-2 and TRBJ1-1; 7 bases align to TRBD1. The CDR3 is made up of 15 amino acids. V lost 0 bases to trimming and J lost 10 bases; unmatched junction nucleotides: 11. CDR1 and CDR2 (germline): LGHNA, YNFKEQ. As DNA, the CDR3 is TGTGCCAGCAGCCAAGATAAAGCAGGGGGGAAGGGAGCTTTCTTT. This translates into CASSQDKAGGKGAFF.

J is TRBJ2-1 and V is TRBV12-5, with TRBD1 matching over 12 bases. Germline V gene sequence: CDR1 LGHNT, CDR2 FRNRAP. The V segment lost 1 base and the J segment 2 bases; nucleotides outside the gene matches: 15. This CDR3 contains 21 residues. The CDR3 loop is CASGLAPRDRGPGGAYNEQFF. DNA for the CDR3: TGTGCTAGTGGTTTGGCCCCACGGGACAGGGGGCCCGGCGGGGCCTACAATGAGCAGTTCTTC.

This clone came up a few times. This chain uses TRBV7-9 with TRBJ1-4, with D tentatively TRBD1 (6 bases). CDR3 length equals 14 residues. Germline assignment: CDR1 SEHNR and CDR2 FQNEAQ (reference sequence). Trimming stripped 4 bases from V and 14 bases from J, with 20 bases between. Here the CDR3 reads CASSSGGLARRLFF. DNA of the CDR3: TGTGCCAGCAGCTCGGGGGGGCTCGCTCGGCGGCTGTTTTTT.

The CDR3 loop is CAWSWSGTNEKLFF. The CDR3 DNA is TGTGCCTGGAGTTGGTCCGGGACTAATGAAAAACTGTTTTTT. The V gene is TRBV30, the J gene TRBJ1-4; D gene unclear. Germline V gives CDR1 GTSNPN, CDR2 SVGIG (reference sequence). This CDR3 has 14 residues. V lost 2 bases and J lost 2, with 9 bases in between.

The J gene is TRBJ2-1, the V gene TRBV19; TRBD1 matches 11 bases. This CDR3 is 14 amino acids long. After removal of 8 bases from V and 10 bases from J, the junction contained 10 bases not matched to a gene. Germline CDR1 and CDR2: LNHDA and SQIVND (reference sequence). CDR3 nucleotides: TGTGCCAGTGGGACAGGGGGGGATAGGGGAGAGCAGTTCTTC. This codes for CASGTGGDRGEQFF.

The CDR3 protein is CASSSDRGPNTEAFF. DNA for the CDR3: TGTGCCAGTAGTTCGGACAGGGGCCCCAACACTGAAGCTTTCTTT. V gene TRBV19 combines with J gene TRBJ1-1; 9 positions agree with TRBD1. This CDR3 has 15 amino acids. Germline V gene lookup returns CDR1 LNHDA and CDR2 SQIVND (reference sequence). J gave up 2 bases and V 5 bases, and 6 bases lay outside the gene matches.

This chain uses TRBV28 with TRBJ1-3; D might be TRBD1 (6 bases). The CDR3 totals 14 residues. Trimming removed 6 bases from V and 2 bases from J, with 11 bases in between. Germline-derived CDR1 and CDR2 are MDHEN and SYDVKM. CDR3 in amino acids: CASRGDITGNTIYF. The CDR3 nucleotides read TGTGCCAGCAGGGGGGACATTACTGGAAACACCATATATTTT.

The chain joins TRBV7-9 to TRBJ1-1, with D perhaps matching TRBD1 (5 bases). Germline V gene lookup returns CDR1 SEHNR and CDR2 FQNEAQ (reference sequence). The V gene lost 5 bases and the J gene lost 8 bases, with 18 bases spanning the gap. The CDR3 spans 14 residues. In DNA, the CDR3 is TGTGCCAGCAGCCCCGGGACTCCCCCTGCCGAAGCTTTCTTT. Translated, it gives CASSPGTPPAEAFF.

The CDR3 nucleotides are TGTGCCAGCAGCCCTTGGGACAGCTACGAGCAGTACTTC. Amino acid sequence: CASSPWDSYEQYF. The J gene is TRBJ2-7, the V gene TRBV7-9; TRBD1 aligns across 7 bases. Germline loops: CDR1 SEHNR, CDR2 FQNEAQ (reference sequence). Trimming at V came to 5 bases and at J to 3 bases, leaving 4 bases not matched to a gene. The CDR3 totals 13 residues.

The chain recombines TRBV27 with TRBJ2-2, with a weak D call TRBD1 (6 bases). The CDR3 is 15 residues long. Trimming pared 5 bases from V and 1 base from J, leaving 11 bases between. From germline, CDR1 is MNHEY and CDR2 SMNVEV (reference sequence). Here the CDR3 DNA reads TGTGCCAGCAGTCCAAGGGGGTTGAACACCGGGGAGCTGTTTTTT. Translating it yields CASSPRGLNTGELFF.

The chain couples TRBV7-3 to TRBJ2-1; a possible D gene is TRBD2 (6 bases). Germline CDR1 and CDR2: SGHTA and FQGTGA. Trimming removed 2 bases at V and 9 bases at J, with 23 bases between. The CDR3 spans 17 residues. CDR3 region: CASSLELARIPGGEQFF. CDR3 DNA: TGTGCCAGCAGCTTAGAGCTAGCGCGAATCCCTGGGGGTGAGCAGTTCTTC.

The rearrangement links TRBV5-6 to TRBJ2-5; no reliable D call. With the DNA end fitting TRBJ2-7 better, the J assignment may be wrong. Germline assignment: CDR1 SGHDT and CDR2 YYEEEE. CDR3 length equals 15 residues. CDR3 DNA: TGTGCCAGCAGCTTCCCACTGGGCTCCCCCTACGAGCAGTACTTC. The encoded protein is CASSFPLGSPYEQYF.

The CDR3 region is CASSQEQTAFF. DNA of the CDR3: TGTGCCAGCAGCCAAGAACAGACAGCTTTCTTT. The rearrangement links TRBV14 to TRBJ1-1; D uncertain. From germline, CDR1 is SGHDN and CDR2 FVKESK. V lost 0 bases to trimming and J lost 10 bases, with 6 bases between them. This CDR3 is 11 amino acids long. Using reference TRBV14 and TRBJ1-1 for the parts outside the CDR3, the full variable domain is EAGVTQFPSHSVIEKGQTVTLRCDPISGHDNLYWYRRVMGKEIKFLLHFVKESKQDESGMPNNRFLAERTGGTYSTLKVQPAELEDSGVYFCASSQEQTAFFGQGTRLTVV.

This clone has just one count. This sequence joins TRBV7-3 and TRBJ2-2; 8 bases fit TRBD1. CDR3 size: 16 residues. After removal of 0 bases from V and 5 bases from J, the junction contained 5 bases not matched to a gene. Looked up from germline, CDR1 is SGHTA and CDR2 is FQGTGA. The CDR3 bases are TGTGCCAGCAGCTTAACGCGGACAGGGAGGACCGGGGAGCTGTTTTTT. This translates into CASSLTRTGRTGELFF.